What follows are 22 T cell receptor beta chains derived from one specimen sequenced in a study of cytomegalovirus exposure and HLA in healthy donors. 13 Jbeta primers and 60 Vbeta primers were used for the PCR. Generated by immunoSEQ multiplex PCR, the TCRdb table keeps only in-frame clones and is missing some. The table includes about 96,000 clones, 65% to 85% detected once. Sequencing used PBMCs. These receptor sequences come from a female donor in good health and CMV-seropositive.

This clone was seen a few times. The chain couples TRBV7-9 to TRBJ2-3, with 10 nucleotides matching TRBD2. This CDR3 region has 14 residues. Germline assignment: CDR1 SEHNR and CDR2 FQNEAQ (reference sequence). V gave up 5 bases and J gave up 6 bases; unmatched junction bases: 5. CDR3 protein: CASSAGLADDTQYF. Written as DNA, the CDR3 is TGTGCCAGCAGCGCAGGACTAGCGGACGATACGCAGTATTTT.

This chain joins TRBV10-3 and TRBJ2-5; the D gene is possibly TRBD1 (5 bases). This CDR3 spans 13 amino acids. V lost 4 bases, J lost 5 bases, and 11 bases lay in between. CDR1 is ENHRY and CDR2 is SYGVKD in the germline V gene. The CDR3 region is CAISGQQGETQYF. CDR3 coding DNA: TGTGCCATCAGTGGCCAGCAGGGCGAGACCCAGTACTTC.

The chain joins TRBV13 to TRBJ2-7; D ambiguous. Germline CDR1 PRHDT, CDR2 FYEKMQ (reference sequence). The CDR3 is 16 residues long. The germline V and J ends were trimmed by 4 bases and 0 bases, with 16 bases remaining between them. The CDR3 sequence: CASSSRTSLSSYEQYF. The DNA for the CDR3 is TGTGCCAGCAGCTCCCGCACGTCTCTGAGCTCCTACGAGCAGTACTTC.

This sequence joins TRBV2 and TRBJ2-5; unclear D gene. Trimming removed 4 bases at V and 2 bases at J, with 8 bases between. Germline assignment: CDR1 SNHLY and CDR2 FYNNEI. This CDR3 has 13 residues. The CDR3 region has the DNA TGTGCCAGCAGTGTGGCCAGGCAAGAGACCCAGTACTTC. It translates to CASSVARQETQYF.

V gene TRBV28 combines with J gene TRBJ2-3, with D possibly TRBD1 on 6 matching bases. The CDR3 totals 14 residues. The V end lost 2 bases, the J end lost 5 bases, and 11 bases lay between the germline ends. The V gene's germline CDR1 is MDHEN and CDR2 SYDVKM. The CDR3 loop is CASSLLQGRDTQYF. CDR3 nucleotide sequence: TGTGCCAGCAGTTTACTCCAGGGGAGAGATACGCAGTATTTT.

The V and J genes are TRBV29-1 and TRBJ2-1; tentative D call: TRBD2 (6 bases). The CDR3 contains 14 residues. The germline gives CDR1 SQVTM, CDR2 ANQGSEA. V shed 6 bases and J shed 5 bases, with 17 bases lying between them. The CDR3 protein is CSVRGAEGHNEQFF. CDR3 coding DNA: TGCAGCGTCCGGGGAGCGGAGGGGCACAATGAGCAGTTCTTC.

A single count supports this clone. CDR3 in DNA: TGTGCCAGCAGCCTAGGAGTTCCAGATACGCAGTATTTT. Its protein is CASSLGVPDTQYF. The rearrangement uses TRBV5-4 and TRBJ2-3; no firm D call. CDR1 SGHNT and CDR2 YYREEE come from the germline V gene (reference sequence). With 4 bases removed from V and 4 bases from J, the gap between germline ends came to 10 bases. The CDR3 spans 13 residues. Full variable domain (remainder filled in from reference TRBV5-4 and TRBJ2-3): ETGVTQSPTHLIKTRGQQVTLRCSSQSGHNTVSWYQQALGQGPQFIFQYYREEENGRGNFPPRFSGLQFPNYSSELNVNALELDDSALYLCASSLGVPDTQYFGPGTRLTVL.

The chain recombines TRBV29-1 with TRBJ2-3, with TRBD1 identical over 9 bases. Trimming cost V 3 bases and J 3 bases; bases outside gene matches: 1. CDR3 length: 13 amino acids. CDR1 and CDR2 (germline): SQVTM, ANQGSEA. The CDR3 reads CSVEGQGTDTQYF. CDR3 nucleotide sequence: TGCAGCGTTGAGGGACAGGGAACAGATACGCAGTATTTT.

This clone has a handful of counts. The rearrangement uses TRBV28 and TRBJ2-1, with unresolved D. With 1 base removed from V and 3 bases from J, the gap between germline ends came to 7 bases. Germline assignment: CDR1 MDHEN and CDR2 SYDVKM. This CDR3 has 14 amino acids. In DNA, the CDR3 is TGTGCCAGCAGTTTATTCGCTAGCTACAATGAGCAGTTCTTC. It translates to CASSLFASYNEQFF.

This clone appeared a single time. The chain is built from TRBV4-1 and TRBJ1-6; possibly TRBD1 for D (5 bases). V shed 3 bases and J shed 8 bases, with 20 bases lying between them. This CDR3 has 17 amino acids. Looked up from germline, CDR1 is MGHRA and CDR2 is YSYEKL. The CDR3 here is CASSHDKRGGLHSPLHF. Here the CDR3 DNA reads TGCGCCAGCAGCCATGATAAAAGGGGAGGGTTGCATTCACCCCTCCACTTT.

Worth noting for this clone: One end of the junction is discordant with germline, which a read error may explain. The chain joins TRBV6-5 to TRBJ2-7; no definite D call. Germline values: CDR1 MNHEY, CDR2 SVGAGI. The CDR3 totals 12 residues. The CDR3 sequence: CASSRQDGSWHF. CDR3 DNA sequence: TGTGCCAGCAGTCGGCAGGATGGAAGTTGGCACTTC.

The chain is built from TRBV10-3 and TRBJ2-7; weak D call: TRBD1 (6 bases). This CDR3 region has 13 residues. CDR1 is ENHRY, CDR2 SYGVKD, per germline. Trimming removed 0 bases from V and 8 bases from J, with 11 bases in between. The CDR3 DNA follows: TGTGCCATCAGTGAGTCGATGGACAGTCAGCAGTACTTC. Translated: CAISESMDSQQYF.

The chain recombines TRBV4-2 with TRBJ2-7; the match to TRBD2 covers 7 bases. Germline V lookup: CDR1 LGHNA, CDR2 YNFKEQ. The V and J ends lost 2 bases and 5 bases, in that order; junction bases with no gene match: 24. The CDR3 contains 20 residues. The CDR3 sequence: CASSQTGPRGLVRARDEQYF. DNA of the CDR3: TGTGCCAGCAGCCAAACAGGCCCTAGAGGACTAGTGAGGGCTCGGGACGAGCAGTACTTC.

V gene TRBV28 combines with J gene TRBJ1-5; weak D call: TRBD1 (5 bases). Trimming cost V 6 bases and J 0 bases, with 12 bases left between them. The CDR3 is made up of 15 amino acids. The germline gives CDR1 MDHEN, CDR2 SYDVKM. DNA of the CDR3: TGTGCCAGCAGATTTGGGGGGATTAGCAATCAGCCCCAGCATTTT. It is translated as CASRFGGISNQPQHF.

CDR3 region: CASTWGDEQYF. CDR3 nucleotide sequence: TGTGCCAGCACCTGGGGGGACGAGCAGTACTTC. This chain links TRBV6-5 with TRBJ2-7; tentatively, D is TRBD2 (6 bases). V was pared by 7 bases and J by 5 bases, with 9 bases between. This CDR3 spans 11 amino acids. From germline, CDR1 is MNHEY and CDR2 SVGAGI.

V is TRBV6-5 and J is TRBJ2-2; 7 bases are a match to TRBD1. The CDR3 extends over 14 amino acids. CDR1 and CDR2 (germline): MNHEY, SVGAGI. After removal of 6 bases from V and 2 bases from J, the junction contained 3 bases not matched to a gene. Here the CDR3 reads CASSPGGNTGELFF. The CDR3 region has the DNA TGTGCCAGCAGCCCAGGGGGAAACACCGGGGAGCTGTTTTTT.

CDR3 DNA sequence: TGTGCCAGCAGCTTAGCAGTAGCGGGGGCCCAAGAGACCCAGTACTTC. Protein sequence: CASSLAVAGAQETQYF. This chain uses TRBV7-9 with TRBJ2-5; the match to TRBD2 covers 9 bases. This CDR3 has 16 amino acids. Germline trimming cut 0 bases from V and 1 base from J; bases unmatched to any gene: 3. Looked up from germline, CDR1 is SEHNR and CDR2 is FQNEAQ (reference sequence).

The rearrangement joins TRBV16 to TRBJ1-5; D is perhaps TRBD1 (6 bases). The length of the CDR3 is 15 residues. Trimming cost V 0 bases and J 4 bases, with 10 bases left between them. Germline CDR1 is KGHSY and CDR2 is FQNENV. CDR3: CASSQSGGKNQPQHF. In DNA form, the CDR3 reads TGTGCCAGCAGCCAATCTGGGGGCAAGAATCAGCCCCAGCATTTT.

This clone was seen a handful of times. CDR3 coding DNA: TGTGCCAGCAGTCCGGGACAGGGGGCGAGGGCTTTCTTT. This codes for CASSPGQGARAFF. The V call is TRBV2, the J call TRBJ1-1, with TRBD1 identical over 12 bases. The junction had 6 bases not matched to a gene; V was cut back by 5 bases and J by 11 bases. CDR1 SNHLY and CDR2 FYNNEI come from the germline V gene. CDR3 length: 13 residues. The full variable domain, in which reference TRBV2 and TRBJ1-1 provide the parts outside the CDR3, is EPEVTQTPSHQVTQMGQEVILRCVPISNHLYFYWYRQILGQKVEFLVSFYNNEISEKSEIFDDQFSVERPDGSNFTLKIRSTKLEDSAMYFCASSPGQGARAFFGQGTRLTVV.

This clone was counted a few times. This sequence joins TRBV2 and TRBJ2-1, with D tentatively TRBD2 (5 bases). Germline CDR1 SNHLY, CDR2 FYNNEI. Between the trimmed V and J ends, which lost 2 bases and 10 bases, there was a span of 9 bases. The CDR3 has 12 residues. The CDR3 nucleotides are TGTGCCAGCAGTGAAATTGGGAGAGAGCAGTTCTTC. Translating it yields CASSEIGREQFF.

The chain uses TRBV6-1 and TRBJ2-7, with D possibly being TRBD2 (5 bases). The CDR3 sequence is 16 residues long. V was pared by 2 bases and J by 2 bases, with 16 bases between. Germline CDR1 is MNHNS and CDR2 is SASEGT. CDR3 coding DNA: TGTGCCAGCAGTGAATTAACGGGGAGTTTGACCTACGAGCAGTACTTC. Residues: CASSELTGSLTYEQYF.

This clone has only a few counts. The J gene is TRBJ1-2, the V gene TRBV5-1; no definite D call. CDR3 length equals 14 residues. V lost 0 bases and J 1 base, leaving 7 bases between the germline ends. Germline CDR1 and CDR2: SGHRS and YFSETQ. CDR3 protein: CASSLDVVNYGYTF. The CDR3, as DNA: TGCGCCAGCAGCTTGGATGTAGTTAACTATGGCTACACCTTC.